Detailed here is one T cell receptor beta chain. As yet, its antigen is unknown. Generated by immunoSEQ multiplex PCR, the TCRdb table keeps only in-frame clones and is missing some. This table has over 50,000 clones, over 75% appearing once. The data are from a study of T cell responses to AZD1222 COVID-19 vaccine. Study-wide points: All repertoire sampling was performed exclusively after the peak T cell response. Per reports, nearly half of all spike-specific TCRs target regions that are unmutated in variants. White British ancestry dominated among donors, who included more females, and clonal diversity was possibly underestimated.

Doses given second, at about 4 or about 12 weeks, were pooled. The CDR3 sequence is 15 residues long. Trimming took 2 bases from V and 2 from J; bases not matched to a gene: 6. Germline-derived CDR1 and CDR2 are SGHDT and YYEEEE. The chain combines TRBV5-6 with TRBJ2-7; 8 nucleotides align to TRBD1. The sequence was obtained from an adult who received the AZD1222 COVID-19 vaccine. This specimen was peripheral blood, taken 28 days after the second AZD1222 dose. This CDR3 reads CASSLIGQGTYEQYF. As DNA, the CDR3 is TGTGCCAGCAGCTTAATCGGACAGGGCACCTACGAGCAGTACTTC. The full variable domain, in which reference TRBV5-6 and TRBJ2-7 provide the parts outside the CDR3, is DAGVTQSPTHLIKTRGQQVTLRCSPKSGHDTVSWYQQALGQGPQFIFQYYEEEERQRGNFPDRFSGHQFPNYSSELNVNALLLGDSALYLCASSLIGQGTYEQYFGPGTRLTVT.